Presented here are 14 T cell receptor beta chains from one specimen sequenced in a study of beta chain features in type 1 diabetes. Every bit of the isolated RNA underwent reverse transcription, so sequencing read expressed TCRB transcripts. Some clones are missing from TCRdb's copy, which holds only in-frame ones; the method was immunoSEQ multiplex PCR. The profile shows 150,000 to 190,000 clones, around 8.5% of them singletons. Sequencing was carried out using central memory CD4+ T cells from blood. The receptors originated from a man aged 18 to 30 in good health.

DNA for the CDR3: TGTGCCAGCAGCACCAGGCCAGGCACGCAGTATTTT. Translated, it gives CASSTRPGTQYF. The chain combines TRBV7-3 with TRBJ2-3; D gene uncertain. CDR1 SGHTA and CDR2 FQGTGA come from the germline V gene. This CDR3 has 12 amino acids. Trimming cost V 5 bases and J 9 bases, with 12 bases left between them.

This clone has a count of ten or more. V is TRBV7-9 and J is TRBJ2-1, with 12 bases identical to TRBD2. CDR1 SEHNR and CDR2 FQNEAQ come from the germline V gene (reference sequence). The CDR3 has 19 amino acids. With 4 bases clipped from V and 0 bases from J, the junction kept 10 bases outside the gene matches. This CDR3 reads CASSSPGLAGLSSYNEQFF. CDR3 DNA sequence: TGTGCCAGCAGCTCTCCGGGACTAGCGGGTCTGAGCTCCTACAATGAGCAGTTCTTC.

The chain has TRBV29-1 and TRBJ1-1, with D perhaps TRBD1 (5 bases). Germline loops: CDR1 SQVTM, CDR2 ANQGSEA. CDR3 size: 14 residues. Trimming took 4 bases from V and 4 from J, leaving 16 bases between them. DNA for the CDR3: TGCAGCGTTGGGGGCCTATCCTGGGGCACTGAAGCTTTCTTT. Amino acid sequence: CSVGGLSWGTEAFF.

The chain is built from TRBV30 and TRBJ2-2, with 10 bases lining up with TRBD1. The CDR3 spans 16 residues. The ends lost 3 bases at V and 6 bases at J; junction bases unmatched: 10. Germline V gene lookup returns CDR1 GTSNPN and CDR2 SVGIG (reference sequence). The CDR3 spells CAWSGDRGPDAGELFF. CDR3 nucleotide sequence: TGTGCCTGGAGCGGGGACAGGGGCCCCGATGCCGGGGAGCTGTTTTTT.

This clone has only a few counts. The chain employs TRBV5-4 and TRBJ1-2; D gene ambiguous. The CDR3 consists of 15 residues. Per the germline V gene, CDR1 is SGHNT and CDR2 is YYREEE (reference sequence). The germline V and J ends were trimmed by 1 base and 7 bases, with 17 bases remaining between them. The CDR3 sequence is CASSLSDTYPSGYTF. The CDR3 DNA sequence: TGTGCCAGCAGCTTGTCCGACACCTATCCTTCTGGCTACACCTTC.

This clone has only a few counts. The sample has other DNA sequences that encode this CDR3 too. This rearrangement joins TRBV2 to TRBJ2-7, with 12 bases identical to TRBD2. Trimming removed 8 bases from V and 0 bases from J; junction bases left unmatched: 8. The CDR3 length is 16 residues. Germline V gene data show CDR1 as SNHLY and CDR2 as FYNNEI. The CDR3 DNA reads as TGTGCCAGCCGACGGACTAGCGGGATAGGCTCCTACGAGCAGTACTTC. As protein: CASRRTSGIGSYEQYF.

The V gene is TRBV5-1, the J gene TRBJ1-1, with 8 bases that match TRBD1. Germline CDR1 and CDR2: SGHRS and YFSETQ. V was clipped by 1 base and J by 5 bases; unmatched bases: 16. The CDR3 covers 18 residues. The CDR3 nucleotides are TGCGCCAGCAGCTTGAGAGTGCGAGACAGGGGATCGAGTACTGAAGCTTTCTTT. This codes for CASSLRVRDRGSSTEAFF.

This clone occurred a few times. J is TRBJ1-5 and V is TRBV27; D is ambiguous. CDR1 and CDR2 (germline): MNHEY, SMNVEV (reference sequence). The CDR3 sequence is 15 residues long. The germline V and J ends were trimmed by 6 bases and 0 bases, with 12 bases remaining between them. CDR3 amino acids: CASSPARVSNQPQHF. CDR3 DNA: TGTGCCAGCAGCCCGGCGAGGGTTAGCAATCAGCCCCAGCATTTT.

This clone was found a few times. The gene calls are TRBV4-2 and TRBJ2-5; D is possibly TRBD2 (5 bases). Germline loops: CDR1 LGHNA, CDR2 YNFKEQ. With 6 bases removed from V and 5 bases from J, the gap between germline ends came to 16 bases. The CDR3 loop spans 14 amino acids. The chain's CDR3 is CASSLSGVAETQYF. The DNA of the CDR3 is TGTGCCAGCAGTTTATCCGGGGTAGCGGAGACCCAGTACTTC.

The J gene is TRBJ2-7, the V gene TRBV6-5; 10 bases match TRBD2. Losses at the gene ends were 2 bases for V and 0 bases for J; bases not matched to a gene: 1. Germline values: CDR1 MNHEY, CDR2 SVGAGI. The CDR3 consists of 15 residues. The CDR3 nucleotides are TGTGCCAGCAGTTACGTAGCGGGGGGCTCCTACGAGCAGTACTTC. It is translated as CASSYVAGGSYEQYF.

This clone was detected a few times. The chain recombines TRBV7-2 with TRBJ1-2; 10 bases are shared with TRBD1. CDR1 is SGHTA and CDR2 is FQGNSA in the germline V gene. This CDR3 has 17 residues. Trimming removed 5 bases from V and 8 bases from J; junction bases left unmatched: 17. Here the CDR3 DNA reads TGTGCCAGCAGCCTAAACCACATACGACAGGGGGCGGAGGGCTACACCTTC. Translating it yields CASSLNHIRQGAEGYTF.

This clone was found a few times. The chain has TRBV28 and TRBJ2-1, with D maybe TRBD2 (6 bases). V was pared by 2 bases and J by 7 bases, with 15 bases between. Germline lookup yields CDR1 MDHEN and CDR2 SYDVKM. The CDR3 is 15 residues long. CDR3 region: CASSLISFGGNEQFF. CDR3 sequence (DNA): TGTGCCAGCAGTTTAATTTCGTTCGGGGGAAATGAGCAGTTCTTC.

In its sample, this clone was seen a few times. The chain is built from TRBV11-1 and TRBJ2-2; tentatively, D is TRBD1 (6 bases). The germline gives CDR1 SGHAT, CDR2 FQDESV (reference sequence). This CDR3 has 15 amino acids. V dropped 4 bases and J dropped 4 bases, with 13 bases sitting between them. Here the CDR3 reads CASSSRTAITGELFF. DNA of the CDR3: TGTGCCAGCAGCTCAAGGACAGCCATCACCGGGGAGCTGTTTTTT.

V usage is TRBV7-2 and J usage is TRBJ2-1, with TRBD1 matching 8 bases. Per the germline V gene, CDR1 is SGHTA and CDR2 is FQGNSA. The CDR3 has 15 residues. V shed 5 bases, J shed 5 bases, and the junction held 8 bases outside the gene matches. The CDR3 region has the DNA TGTGCCAGCAGCCCTTGGACAGGGTACGACAATGAGCAGTTCTTC. It codes for CASSPWTGYDNEQFF.